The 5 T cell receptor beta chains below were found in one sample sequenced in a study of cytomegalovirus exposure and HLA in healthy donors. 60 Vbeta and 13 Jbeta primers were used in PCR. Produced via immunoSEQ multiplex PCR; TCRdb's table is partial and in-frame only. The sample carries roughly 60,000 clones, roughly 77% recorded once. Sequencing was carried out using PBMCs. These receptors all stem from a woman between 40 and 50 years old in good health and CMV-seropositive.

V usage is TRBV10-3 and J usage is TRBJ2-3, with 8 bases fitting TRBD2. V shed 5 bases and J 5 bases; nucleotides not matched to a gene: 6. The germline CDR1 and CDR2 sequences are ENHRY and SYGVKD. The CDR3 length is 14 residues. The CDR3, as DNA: TGTGCCATCAGTAGCGGGGGAATTATAGATACGCAGTATTTT. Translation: CAISSGGIIDTQYF.

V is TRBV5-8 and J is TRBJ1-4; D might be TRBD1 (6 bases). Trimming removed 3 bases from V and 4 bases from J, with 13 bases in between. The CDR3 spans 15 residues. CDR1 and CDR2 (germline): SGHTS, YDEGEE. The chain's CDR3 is CASSSRTAINEKLFF. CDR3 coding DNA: TGTGCCAGCAGCTCTCGGACAGCGATTAATGAAAAACTGTTTTTT.

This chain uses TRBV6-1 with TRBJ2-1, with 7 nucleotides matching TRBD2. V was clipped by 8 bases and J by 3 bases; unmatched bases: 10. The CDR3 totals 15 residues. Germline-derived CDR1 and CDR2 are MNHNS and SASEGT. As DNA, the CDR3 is TGTGCCAGCTCCCTGGGGCTAGCGGACTACAATGAGCAGTTCTTC. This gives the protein CASSLGLADYNEQFF.

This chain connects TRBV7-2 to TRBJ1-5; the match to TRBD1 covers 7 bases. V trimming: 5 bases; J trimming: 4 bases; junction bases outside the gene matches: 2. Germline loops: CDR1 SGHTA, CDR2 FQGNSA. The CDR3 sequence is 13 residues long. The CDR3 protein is CASSLTGNQPQHF. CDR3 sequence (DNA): TGTGCCAGCAGCCTGACAGGGAATCAGCCCCAGCATTTT. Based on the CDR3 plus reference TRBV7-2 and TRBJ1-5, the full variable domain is GAGVSQSPSNKVTEKGKDVELRCDPISGHTALYWYRQSLGQGLEFLIYFQGNSAPDKSGLPSDRFSAERTGGSVSTLTIQRTQQEDSAVYLCASSLTGNQPQHFGDGTRLSIL.

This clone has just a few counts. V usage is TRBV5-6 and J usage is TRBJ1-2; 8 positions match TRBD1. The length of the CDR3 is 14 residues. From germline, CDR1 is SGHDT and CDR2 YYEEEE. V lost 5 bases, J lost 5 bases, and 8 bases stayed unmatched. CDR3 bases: TGTGCCAGCAGTCCCCGGGACAGGCTTTATGGCTACACCTTC. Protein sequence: CASSPRDRLYGYTF.